The source of this T cell receptor (beta chain) is a study of T cell responses to AZD1222 COVID-19 vaccine. Generated by immunoSEQ multiplex PCR, the TCRdb table keeps only in-frame clones and is missing some. The sample shows 150,000 to 200,000 clones, over 85% of them seen only once. Germline assignment: CDR1 SGHAT and CDR2 FQNNGV. Trimming stripped 4 bases from V and 0 bases from J, with 12 bases between. This CDR3 region has 15 residues. The clonotype was recovered from an adult in good health. The genes are TRBV11-2 and TRBJ1-1; perhaps TRBD1 as D (6 bases). The material sequenced was peripheral blood, taken on day 0 of AZD1222 vaccination. In DNA form, the CDR3 reads TGTGCCAGCAGCTCCAGGGGACAATTGAACACTGAAGCTTTCTTT. Translated: CASSSRGQLNTEAFF.